A single sample is the source of the 32 T cell receptor beta chains below, sequenced in a study of CD8+ T cells in alopecia areata. Treatment described: oral pan-JAK inhibitor, 5-10 mg twice daily. Following extraction, RNA underwent reverse transcription to cDNA, which served as the sequencing template. The repertoire was sequenced with immunoSEQ multiplex PCR; TCRdb's copy has only in-frame clones and lacks some. Of roughly 250,000 clones detected, about 60% appear once; the ten largest clones hold more than 0.85%. Sequenced material: CD4+ T cells sorted from blood, taken around week 54, from a patient treated with tofacitinib. The receptors were sampled from a human donor with alopecia areata.

This chain links TRBV29-1 with TRBJ1-2; D not resolved. The CDR3 length is 12 residues. CDR1 and CDR2 from the germline V gene are SQVTM and ANQGSEA. V was trimmed by 3 bases and J by 0 bases, leaving 5 bases between them. The CDR3, as DNA: TGCAGCGTTGAGAGCCCTAACTATGGCTACACCTTC. It translates to CSVESPNYGYTF.

This clone showed up many times. This sample also contains other DNA sequences that code for the same CDR3. The chain is built from TRBV7-9 and TRBJ2-7; D gene unclear. The germline gives CDR1 SEHNR, CDR2 FQNEAQ (reference sequence). The length of the CDR3 is 12 residues. Trimming took off 3 bases at V and 3 bases at J, with 6 bases between the two ends. The DNA for the CDR3 is TGTGCCAGCAGCTTCCTTAGCTACGAGCAGTACTTC. This gives the protein CASSFLSYEQYF.

This clone was detected a few times. CDR3 protein: CSVVQGAREQYF. The DNA for the CDR3 is TGCAGCGTTGTACAGGGGGCTCGCGAGCAGTACTTC. This sequence joins TRBV29-1 and TRBJ2-7; the match to TRBD1 covers 9 bases. The germline V gene encodes CDR1 SQVTM and CDR2 ANQGSEA. The CDR3 is 12 residues long. V shed 4 bases, J shed 6 bases, and the junction held 4 bases outside the gene matches.

A remark on this clone: Different DNA sequences within this sample yield the same CDR3. The rearrangement uses TRBV9 and TRBJ1-2; maybe TRBD1 (5 bases). The CDR3 covers 13 residues. CDR1 SGDLS and CDR2 YYNGEE come from the germline V gene. Deletions cut 0 bases from V and 2 bases from J, with 5 bases between. The DNA for the CDR3 is TGTGCCAGCAGCGTAGGACAGAACTATGGCTACACCTTC. This codes for CASSVGQNYGYTF.

This clone turned up a few times. The rearrangement links TRBV15 to TRBJ1-5; 11 nucleotides agree with TRBD1. Germline V CDR1 and CDR2: LNHNV, YYDKDF (reference sequence). The V segment lost 3 bases and the J segment 7 bases; nucleotides outside the gene matches: 5. The CDR3 is 15 residues long. The CDR3 spells CATSRGQGGTQPQHF. The CDR3 DNA follows: TGTGCCACCAGCAGGGGACAGGGGGGAACCCAGCCCCAGCATTTT.

V gene TRBV29-1 combines with J gene TRBJ1-1; D possibly corresponds to TRBD1 (5 bases). CDR3 length: 12 residues. Germline values: CDR1 SQVTM, CDR2 ANQGSEA. Trimming took 8 bases from V and 8 from J, leaving 18 bases between them. The CDR3 DNA sequence: TGCAGCACAGGTTTCGCGGAGCAAGAAGCTTTCTTT. Amino acid sequence: CSTGFAEQEAFF.

The table lists this clone with a count of one. V is TRBV7-3 and J is TRBJ1-6; a weak D match, TRBD1 (6 bases). CDR3 size: 14 residues. Germline values: CDR1 SGHTA, CDR2 FQGTGA. V was shortened by 1 base and J by 8 bases, with 9 bases between the two germline ends. The CDR3 loop is CASSLNTGYSPLHF. CDR3 in DNA: TGTGCCAGCAGCTTAAACACAGGGTATTCACCCCTCCACTTT.

The chain couples TRBV7-2 to TRBJ2-5; 7 positions match TRBD1. Trimming removed 3 bases from V and 1 base from J; junction bases left unmatched: 5. The CDR3 is 15 amino acids. Germline V gene lookup returns CDR1 SGHTA and CDR2 FQGNSA. The CDR3 loop is CASSLYRGPQETQYF. The CDR3 nucleotides read TGTGCCAGCAGCTTGTACAGGGGTCCCCAAGAGACCCAGTACTTC.

The chain carries TRBV7-8 and TRBJ1-5; D gene ambiguous. The CDR3 is made up of 11 amino acids. V was clipped by 4 bases and J by 9 bases, with 7 bases between them. The V gene's germline CDR1 is SGHVS and CDR2 FQNEAQ. In nucleotides, the CDR3 is TGTGCCAGCAGCTCCGGCCCGCCCCAGCATTTT. Residues: CASSSGPPQHF.

The chain combines TRBV29-1 with TRBJ2-5; TRBD1 or TRBD2 may be the D gene (5 bases each). This CDR3 comprises 12 residues. Germline CDR1 is SQVTM and CDR2 is ANQGSEA. Trimming shortened V by 7 bases and J by 5 bases, and 14 bases separated the two germline ends. This chain's CDR3 is CSADQGVETQYF. DNA of the CDR3: TGCAGCGCCGATCAGGGAGTCGAGACCCAGTACTTC.

The chain combines TRBV30 with TRBJ1-2; 11 bases fit TRBD1. CDR3 length: 15 amino acids. In germline, CDR1 is GTSNPN, CDR2 SVGIG (reference sequence). Trimming at V came to 8 bases and at J to 4 bases, leaving 12 bases not matched to a gene. Written as DNA, the CDR3 is TGTGCCCGGGAGGACAGGGGGCGAAGAGGCTATGGCTACACCTTC. This gives the protein CAREDRGRRGYGYTF.

The chain couples TRBV9 to TRBJ2-5; 7 bases fit TRBD2. The CDR3 loop spans 13 amino acids. From germline, CDR1 is SGDLS and CDR2 YYNGEE. V shed 4 bases, J shed 4 bases, and the junction held 4 bases outside the gene matches. As DNA, the CDR3 is TGTGCCAGCAGCCCAGCGGGGCGAGAGACCCAGTACTTC. It yields the protein CASSPAGRETQYF.

This clone was seen only once. The chain carries TRBV6-5 and TRBJ2-1, with D hard to call. The CDR3 is 12 residues long. Deletions cut 6 bases from V and 10 bases from J, with 13 bases between. The germline gives CDR1 MNHEY, CDR2 SVGAGI. This chain's CDR3 is CASSRERREQFF. The DNA for the CDR3 is TGTGCCAGCAGCCGAGAGCGTCGGGAGCAGTTCTTC.

The chain carries TRBV7-2 and TRBJ2-2, with D possibly being TRBD1 (7 bases). Trimming shortened V by 4 bases and J by 4 bases, and 10 bases separated the two germline ends. The CDR3 is 14 residues long. Looked up from germline, CDR1 is SGHTA and CDR2 is FQGNSA. CDR3 residues: CASSSGGTTGELFF. CDR3 DNA sequence: TGTGCCAGCAGCTCAGGGGGGACCACCGGGGAGCTGTTTTTT. The full variable domain, with the rest looked up from reference TRBV7-2 and TRBJ2-2, is GAGVSQSPSNKVTEKGKDVELRCDPISGHTALYWYRQSLGQGLEFLIYFQGNSAPDKSGLPSDRFSAERTGGSVSTLTIQRTQQEDSAVYLCASSSGGTTGELFFGEGSRLTVL.

This chain links TRBV29-1 with TRBJ2-7; no clear D. The ends were cut back, 4 bases at V and 1 base at J, with 11 bases in the middle. Per germline, CDR1 SQVTM and CDR2 ANQGSEA. The CDR3 spans 13 residues. CDR3 in amino acids: CSVGKGFSYEQYF. CDR3 in DNA: TGCAGCGTTGGGAAGGGATTTTCCTACGAGCAGTACTTC.

This clone has only one observation. The chain has TRBV7-9 and TRBJ2-7; tentatively, D is TRBD1 (6 bases). In germline, CDR1 is SEHNR, CDR2 FQNEAQ (reference sequence). The CDR3 runs to 13 residues. With 5 bases removed from V and 6 bases from J, the gap between germline ends came to 14 bases. DNA of the CDR3: TGTGCCAGCAGCCTTGGGACAAATCCCGAGCAGTACTTC. Translation gives CASSLGTNPEQYF.

The rearrangement links TRBV30 to TRBJ1-2, with 7 bases that match TRBD1. Germline CDR1 reads GTSNPN; CDR2 reads SVGIG (reference sequence). V was clipped by 2 bases and J by 6 bases; unmatched bases: 15. The CDR3 length is 16 residues. The CDR3 DNA reads TGTGCCTGGAGTACCGGGACAGAAGGGTTCGGGCATGGCTACACCTTC. Translated, it gives CAWSTGTEGFGHGYTF.

The CDR3 spells CASSQGPPSRGGYTF. The CDR3 DNA is TGTGCCAGCAGCCAGGGACCTCCAAGCCGGGGTGGCTACACCTTC. The chain employs TRBV11-2 and TRBJ1-2; D possibly corresponds to TRBD1 (5 bases). V gave up 5 bases and J gave up 7 bases, with 20 bases separating them. Per the germline V gene, CDR1 is SGHAT and CDR2 is FQNNGV. The CDR3 is made up of 15 amino acids. Together with reference TRBV11-2 and TRBJ1-2, the CDR3 gives the full variable domain: EAGVAQSPRYKIIEKRQSVAFWCNPISGHATLYWYQQILGQGPKLLIQFQNNGVVDDSQLPKDRFSAERLKGVDSTLKIQPAKLEDSAVYLCASSQGPPSRGGYTFGSGTRLTVV.

This clone was counted only a few times. The CDR3 here is CASRREGETQYF. The CDR3 DNA reads TGTGCCAGCAGGAGGGAGGGAGAGACCCAGTACTTC. This chain links TRBV7-2 with TRBJ2-5, with 7 bases aligning to TRBD2. J gave up 4 bases and V 6 bases, and 2 bases lay outside the gene matches. Germline loops: CDR1 SGHTA, CDR2 FQGNSA. The CDR3 is 12 residues long. Based on the CDR3 plus reference TRBV7-2 and TRBJ2-5, the full variable domain is GAGVSQSPSNKVTEKGKDVELRCDPISGHTALYWYRQSLGQGLEFLIYFQGNSAPDKSGLPSDRFSAERTGGSVSTLTIQRTQQEDSAVYLCASRREGETQYFGPGTRLLVL.

As regards this clone: The same CDR3 arises from other DNA sequences in this sample as well. The rearrangement links TRBV6-5 to TRBJ2-2; no firm D call. The CDR3 has 12 residues. Germline loops: CDR1 MNHEY, CDR2 SVGAGI. V lost 6 bases, J lost 1 base, and 3 bases lay in between. The CDR3 bases are TGTGCCAGCAGGCGGAACACCGGGGAGCTGTTTTTT. Protein product: CASRRNTGELFF.

The V gene is TRBV29-1, the J gene TRBJ2-1; D may be TRBD1 (6 bases). Trimming cost V 4 bases and J 4 bases, with 11 bases left between them. This CDR3 region has 13 residues. Per germline, CDR1 SQVTM and CDR2 ANQGSEA. CDR3 DNA: TGCAGCGTTGCCTATGACAGGTACAATGAGCAGTTCTTC. It yields the protein CSVAYDRYNEQFF.

The gene calls are TRBV6-5 and TRBJ2-1, with 14 bases fitting TRBD2. In germline, CDR1 is MNHEY, CDR2 SVGAGI. The CDR3 contains 15 residues. V gave up 6 bases and J gave up 7 bases; unmatched junction bases: 5. The CDR3 nucleotides are TGTGCCAGCAGCCCCGGGACTAGCGGGGGAAATGAGCAGTTCTTC. Protein sequence: CASSPGTSGGNEQFF.

The table lists this clone with a count of one. DNA of the CDR3: TGTGCCTGGAGCGCAGGGGGCTGGGGCAATCAGCCCCAGCATTTT. Translating it yields CAWSAGGWGNQPQHF. The V and J genes are TRBV30 and TRBJ1-5; 8 nucleotides align to TRBD1. With 3 bases clipped from V and 2 bases from J, the junction kept 6 bases outside the gene matches. CDR1 is GTSNPN and CDR2 is SVGIG in the germline V gene (reference sequence). This CDR3 is 15 amino acids long.

In this sample, this clone turned up once. The chain uses TRBV7-2 and TRBJ2-3; a weak D match, TRBD1 (6 bases). This CDR3 comprises 14 residues. CDR1 SGHTA and CDR2 FQGNSA come from the germline V gene. V was shortened by 0 bases and J by 4 bases, with 8 bases between the two germline ends. The CDR3 here is CASSLAPGADTQYF. In DNA, the CDR3 is TGTGCCAGCAGCTTAGCGCCAGGGGCAGATACGCAGTATTTT.

V gene TRBV18 combines with J gene TRBJ2-5, with 11 bases matching TRBD1. Germline-derived CDR1 and CDR2 are KGHSH and LQKENI. The CDR3 is 15 residues long. Losses at the gene ends were 3 bases for V and 5 bases for J; bases not matched to a gene: 5. The CDR3 bases are TGTGCCAGCTCACCCGGACAGGGGGCAGGGGAGACCCAGTACTTC. The encoded protein is CASSPGQGAGETQYF.

The chain links TRBV7-9 to TRBJ2-5; 7 bases line up with TRBD1. The CDR3 is 14 residues long. Germline CDR1 and CDR2: SEHNR and FQNEAQ (reference sequence). V was clipped by 5 bases and J by 0 bases; unmatched bases: 3. CDR3 nucleotides: TGTGCCAGCAGCAAGGACAGGCACCAAGAGACCCAGTACTTC. It is translated as CASSKDRHQETQYF.

The chain uses TRBV30 and TRBJ2-7; D perhaps matches TRBD1 (6 bases). Germline V gene lookup returns CDR1 GTSNPN and CDR2 SVGIG (reference sequence). The CDR3 is 13 amino acids. The V gene lost 5 bases and the J gene lost 1 base, with 12 bases spanning the gap. The CDR3 is CAWHTQGSYEQYF. The DNA for the CDR3 is TGTGCCTGGCACACACAGGGATCCTACGAGCAGTACTTC.

The chain is built from TRBV25-1 and TRBJ1-1, with 9 nucleotides matching TRBD1. The germline gives CDR1 MGHDK, CDR2 SYGVNS. The CDR3 sequence is 15 residues long. Germline trimming cut 1 base from V and 5 bases from J; bases unmatched to any gene: 5. CDR3: CASSELAQGATEAFF. The CDR3 DNA sequence: TGTGCCAGCAGTGAATTAGCACAGGGGGCGACTGAAGCTTTCTTT.

This clone turned up a few times. The V and J genes are TRBV7-2 and TRBJ1-6; possible D gene TRBD1, 5 bases. This CDR3 has 13 amino acids. V dropped 4 bases and J dropped 10 bases, with 11 bases sitting between them. Germline V gives CDR1 SGHTA, CDR2 FQGNSA. The CDR3 DNA reads as TGTGCCAGCAGCTCTCCAGGGCGCTCACCCCTCCACTTT. Its protein product is CASSSPGRSPLHF.

This chain joins TRBV29-1 and TRBJ2-5; 7 bases line up with TRBD2. CDR1 is SQVTM and CDR2 is ANQGSEA in the germline V gene. The V and J ends lost 6 bases and 4 bases, in that order; junction bases with no gene match: 11. The CDR3 is 14 amino acids. CDR3: CSVTGLVSSETQYF. CDR3 DNA: TGCAGCGTCACCGGACTAGTGTCATCAGAGACCCAGTACTTC. Looking up the rest from reference TRBV29-1 and TRBJ2-5 gives the full variable domain: SAVISQKPSRDICQRGTSLTIQCQVDSQVTMMFWYRQQPGQSLTLIATANQGSEATYESGFVIDKFPISRPNLTFSTLTVSNMSPEDSSIYLCSVTGLVSSETQYFGPGTRLLVL.

This rearrangement joins TRBV10-1 to TRBJ1-2, with D perhaps TRBD1 (6 bases). This CDR3 is 13 amino acids long. Germline assignment: CDR1 WNHNN and CDR2 SYGVQD (reference sequence). V lost 0 bases and J lost 8, with 10 bases in between. Here the CDR3 DNA reads TGCGCCAGCAGTGAGTCGGCAGGGGTCGGCTACACCTTC. Translating it yields CASSESAGVGYTF.

The chain couples TRBV7-3 to TRBJ1-6; 10 nucleotides agree with TRBD1. V lost 5 bases, J lost 10 bases, and 5 bases stayed unmatched. Germline CDR1 SGHTA, CDR2 FQGTGA. The CDR3 is 14 residues long. CDR3 in DNA: TGTGCCAGCAGCCTAAGACAGGGGGCATCACCCCTCCACTTT. This encodes CASSLRQGASPLHF. The full variable domain, with the rest looked up from reference TRBV7-3 and TRBJ1-6, is GAGVSQTPSNKVTEKGKYVELRCDPISGHTALYWYRQSLGQGPEFLIYFQGTGAADDSGLPNDRFFAVRPEGSVSTLKIQRTERGDSAVYLCASSLRQGASPLHFGNGTRLTVT.